The present entry profiles one TCR beta chain with its context. Measured with immunoSEQ multiplex PCR; TCRdb has only the in-frame clones, and not every one. Altogether tens of thousands of clones are present, 80% being singletons, with the ten largest covering about 3.3%. The sample comes from a study of PD-1 blockade in mismatch repair-deficient tumors. Per germline, CDR1 LGHNA and CDR2 YNFKEQ. With 3 bases removed from V and 2 bases from J, the gap between germline ends came to 13 bases. The CDR3 sequence is 16 residues long. The sequencing used PBMCs, collected less than 7 weeks after starting pembrolizumab. This receptor was obtained from an adult with mismatch repair-deficient cancer. The chain combines TRBV4-2 with TRBJ2-2; maybe TRBD1 (5 bases). CDR3 sequence (DNA): TGTGCCAGCAGCCAGACAGCAGCGAGCAACACCGGGGAGCTGTTTTTT. Encoded protein: CASSQTAASNTGELFF.